The clone carrying this T cell receptor (beta chain) was counted only a few times. This CDR3 has 16 residues. Trimming took 0 bases from V and 0 from J, leaving 11 bases between them. CDR1 is MGHRA and CDR2 is YSYEKL in the germline V gene. TCRdb called the RT-PCR reads again in MiXCR, with one record for every CDR3 protein. The table shows about 700,000 distinct CDR3 sequences, with 12% to 15% occurring only once. Sequenced: memory CD4+ T cells from blood. The TCR comes from a female donor in good health, serving as a healthy control. The V and J genes are TRBV4-1 and TRBJ1-2, with D maybe TRBD1 (5 bases). CDR3 amino acids: CASSQETTAANYGYTF. For the CDR3, the DNA is TGCGCCAGCAGCCAAGAGACGACAGCAGCTAACTATGGCTACACCTTC.